This is a list of T cell receptor beta chains from one sample in a study of identical twins. TCRdb re-called the 5' RACE reads through MiXCR, storing one row per CDR3 protein. The sample comprises about 330,000 distinct CDR3 sequences, roughly an eighth of which are singletons, and approximately 7.5% rests with the top ten. The sample also formed part of further work on yellow fever vaccine responses in identical twins.

Sample: CD8+ T cells sorted from blood. These receptor sequences come from a young woman in good health. The CDR3 runs from the conserved cysteine through the conserved F or W. The D gene is left open where the match is weak. Not all rows give a size; the values are once, few, many and, for expanded clones, a class.

v_gene,abundance,d_gene,j_gene,CDR3aa,CDR3nt
TRBV9,NA,NA,TRBJ2-3,CASSLLSNYPTDTQYF,TGTGCCAGCAGCCTCCTAAGCAACTACCCCACAGATACGCAGTATTTT
TRBV7-9,NA,NA,TRBJ2-1,CASSMGGLVNEQFF,TGTGCCAGCAGCATGGGGGGTTTGGTCAATGAGCAGTTCTTC
TRBV9,few,TRBD1,TRBJ2-2,CASSWTGAGELFF,TGTGCCAGCAGCTGGACAGGGGCCGGGGAGCTGTTTTTT
TRBV2,NA,NA,TRBJ2-2,CSSTLSTGELFF,TGTTCCAGCACCCTCAGTACCGGGGAGCTGTTTTTT
TRBV5-1,NA,NA,TRBJ1-1,CASSVSRVSNTEAFF,TGCGCCAGCAGCGTCAGTCGGGTTTCGAACACTGAAGCTTTCTTT
TRBV4-1,NA,NA,TRBJ2-1,CASSGGDYNEQFF,TGCGCCAGCAGCGGGGGAGACTACAATGAGCAGTTCTTC
TRBV6-1,many,NA,TRBJ1-2,CASSEFDFSGYTF,TGTGCCAGCAGTGAATTTGATTTCTCTGGCTACACCTTC
TRBV6-2/TRBV6-3,NA,TRBD1,TRBJ1-4,CASRSTGTGWDDEKLFF,TGTGCCAGCAGATCGACCGGGACAGGGTGGGACGATGAAAAACTGTTTTTT
TRBV12-3/TRBV12-4,NA,NA,TRBJ2-3,CASSYRASTDTQYF,TGTGCCAGCAGTTATAGGGCTAGCACAGATACGCAGTATTTT
TRBV2,NA,NA,TRBJ1-4,CASKGEKLFF,TGTGCCAGCAAGGGAGAAAAACTGTTTTTT
TRBV15,NA,TRBD2,TRBJ2-1,CATSRDRTSGYNEQFF,TGTGCCACCAGCAGAGATAGGACTAGCGGATACAATGAGCAGTTCTTC
TRBV6-4,NA,TRBD2,TRBJ2-1,CASSDSRRESYNEQFF,TGTGCCAGCAGTGACTCAAGGCGGGAGAGCTACAATGAGCAGTTCTTC
TRBV6-5,NA,NA,TRBJ1-5,CASGQRNQPQHF,TGTGCCAGCGGTCAGAGAAATCAGCCCCAGCATTTT
TRBV12-3/TRBV12-4,many,NA,TRBJ2-1,CASSYGPYNEQFF,TGTGCCAGCAGTTACGGACCCTACAATGAGCAGTTCTTC